This TCR beta chain was obtained from a study of T-cell memory formation after mild COVID-19. Study outcomes and limitations: There were some responding clones in pre-infection memory, which suggested that cross-reactive memory had joined.

In germline, CDR1 is MNHNS, CDR2 SASEGT. The CDR3 length is 13 residues. Trimming removed 1 base at V and 3 bases at J, with 6 bases between. TCRdb used MiXCR to reprocess the 5' RACE reads, holding one entry per CDR3 protein. This sample has roughly 350,000 distinct CDR3 sequences, with around 15% found just once. In this sample, this clonotype turned up a few times. The antigen remains undetermined. This receptor was taken from a young man who had mild COVID-19 (a few samples of this study predate the infection). Cell type and time point are not known. This chain links TRBV6-1 with TRBJ1-2; D ambiguous. The source material was PBMCs or a T cell subset sorted from them (not recorded which). CDR3 sequence reads: CASSEESHYGYTF. The CDR3 nucleotides read TGTGCCAGCAGTGAAGAGTCACACTATGGCTACACCTTC.